The T cell receptor (beta chain) described here comes from a study of shared clonotypes between healthy human individuals. Original processing notes: Sequence data from immunoSEQ were junction-only and lacked quality scores; consequently, filtering differed. Libraries were prepared by immunoSEQ multiplex PCR; TCRdb keeps only in-frame clonotypes and omits some of them. The V and J calls and the clone size are those of that table, but D and trimming were determined from the DNA. The repertoire has hundreds of thousands of clones, 95% of them found once; the top ten carry 0.11%. Germline-derived CDR1 and CDR2 are MDHEN and SYDVKM. The V end was cut by 5 bases, the J end by 2 bases, with 27 bases between. The CDR3 runs to 19 residues. It was CD45RO-negative cells, positively selected for CCR7, that made up naive CD8 cells, with terminally differentiated effector memory CD45RA+ cells excluded. None of the donors, who were healthy HIV-negative adults, had recently had acute infections or vaccinations.

The origin of this receptor is a woman in her twenties or thirties in good health. The chain is built from TRBV28 and TRBJ1-1, with D unclear. The sample comprised naive CD8+ T cells sorted from blood. The CDR3 DNA sequence: TGTGCCAGCAGTCTCACCCGACTCAGCAACCTGAGGAGTAACACTGAAGCTTTCTTT. This codes for CASSLTRLSNLRSNTEAFF. The full variable domain, its missing parts supplied by reference TRBV28 and TRBJ1-1, is DVKVTQSSRYLVKRTGEKVFLECVQDMDHENMFWYRQDPGLGLRLIYFSYDVKMKEKGDIPEGYSVSREKKERFSLILESASTNQTSMYLCASSLTRLSNLRSNTEAFFGQGTRLTVV.